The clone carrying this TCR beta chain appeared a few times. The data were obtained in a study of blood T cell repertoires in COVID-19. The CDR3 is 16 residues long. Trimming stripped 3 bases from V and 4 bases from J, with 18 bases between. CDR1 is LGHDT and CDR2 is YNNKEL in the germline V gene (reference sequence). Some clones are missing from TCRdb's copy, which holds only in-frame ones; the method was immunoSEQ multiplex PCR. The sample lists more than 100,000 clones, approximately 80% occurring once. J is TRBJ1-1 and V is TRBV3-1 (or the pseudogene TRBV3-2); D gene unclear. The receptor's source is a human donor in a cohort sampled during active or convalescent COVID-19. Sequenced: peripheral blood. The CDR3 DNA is TGTGCCAGCAGCCAGGCTGAACTCGGCGGGGTCACTGAAGCTTTCTTT. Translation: CASSQAELGGVTEAFF.